This T cell receptor (beta chain) derives from a study of metastatic and nonmetastatic thyroid tumors. Overall study: Thyroid patients, malignant and benign, had repertoires compared across blood and tumor or nodule tissue.

This clone came up many times. Its antigen is undetermined. CDR3 length equals 12 residues. V lost 7 bases and J 11 bases, leaving 17 bases between the germline ends. Per the germline V gene, CDR1 is MDHEN and CDR2 is SYDVKM. Patients were all untreated before their thyroid surgery. Original processing notes: Clinicopathological groups supplied CDR3 differences that were used to build a distant-metastasis classifier for papillary thyroid cancer. From the PCR reads, TCRdb re-called clones with MiXCR. The V and J calls were not made by the authors but by TCRdb's processing. The sample lists roughly 93,000 clones; 9.5% to 15% were seen once. Overall study results and limits: Reports indicated that malignant thyroid tumors showed significantly higher TCR beta diversity than benign nodules did, in blood and tumor.

The TCR sequence derives from a female donor with papillary thyroid cancer or a benign thyroid nodule (not recorded which). Some clones in this sample may be carry-over from other donors' samples. Material for sequencing was blood. The chain has TRBV28 and TRBJ1-1; D not resolved. The CDR3 sequence is CASIGPSKRAFF. CDR3 nucleotide sequence: TGTGCCAGCATTGGGCCCTCAAAAAGGGCTTTCTTT.